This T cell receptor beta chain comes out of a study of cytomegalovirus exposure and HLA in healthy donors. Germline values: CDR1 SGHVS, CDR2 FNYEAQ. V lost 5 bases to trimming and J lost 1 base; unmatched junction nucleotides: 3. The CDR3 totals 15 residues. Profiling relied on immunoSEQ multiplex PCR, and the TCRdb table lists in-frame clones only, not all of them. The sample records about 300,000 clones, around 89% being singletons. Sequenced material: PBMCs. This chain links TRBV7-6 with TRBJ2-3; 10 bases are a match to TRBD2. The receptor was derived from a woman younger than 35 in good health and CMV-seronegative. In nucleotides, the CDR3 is TGTGCCAGCAGCCTCGGGACTAGCGGCACAGATACGCAGTATTTT. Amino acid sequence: CASSLGTSGTDTQYF.